The 23 T cell receptor beta chains listed next were all sequenced from one sample in a study of T cell changes during pregnancy in multiple sclerosis. Produced via immunoSEQ multiplex PCR; TCRdb's table is partial and in-frame only. The sample has over 35,000 clones, around nine tenths seen once. Sequences were derived from peripheral blood, sampled before pregnancy. These receptors all come from a female donor with multiple sclerosis, enrolled in a pregnancy study.

The gene calls are TRBV7-2 and TRBJ2-5; 11 bases agree with TRBD2. Trimming at V came to 0 bases and at J to 4 bases, leaving 7 bases not matched to a gene. From germline, CDR1 is SGHTA and CDR2 FQGNSA. This CDR3 has 17 amino acids. The CDR3 loop reads CASSLALVAGGGETQYF. In DNA, the CDR3 is TGTGCCAGCAGCTTAGCGCTGGTAGCGGGAGGGGGAGAGACCCAGTACTTC.

The CDR3 bases are TGCGCCAGCAGCCTTAGGACAGGGATCTACGAGCAGTACTTC. Protein product: CASSLRTGIYEQYF. V is TRBV4-1 and J is TRBJ2-7; 8 nucleotides align to TRBD1. The CDR3 loop spans 14 amino acids. Germline V lookup: CDR1 MGHRA, CDR2 YSYEKL. Germline trimming cut 4 bases from V and 3 bases from J; bases unmatched to any gene: 5.

The chain recombines TRBV5-6 with TRBJ1-2, with 7 positions matching TRBD1. V shed 1 base, J shed 0 bases, and the junction held 3 bases outside the gene matches. CDR1 and CDR2 from the germline V gene are SGHDT and YYEEEE. This CDR3 has 15 amino acids. The CDR3 protein is CASSLYRGANYGYTF. DNA for the CDR3: TGTGCCAGCAGCTTGTACAGGGGCGCTAACTATGGCTACACCTTC.

In its sample, this clone was seen once. The chain employs TRBV18 and TRBJ1-1, with TRBD1 as a possible D gene (6 bases). The CDR3 consists of 13 residues. Germline values: CDR1 KGHSH, CDR2 LQKENI. V lost 5 bases to trimming and J lost 1 base, with 8 bases between them. CDR3 coding DNA: TGTGCCAGCTCAGGACAGCAGAACACTGAAGCTTTCTTT. Protein product: CASSGQQNTEAFF.

This clone was counted a single time. The chain combines TRBV7-9 with TRBJ2-1; 9 bases match TRBD1. V trimming: 6 bases; J trimming: 5 bases; junction bases outside the gene matches: 5. Germline V gives CDR1 SEHNR, CDR2 FQNEAQ (reference sequence). The CDR3 is 14 residues long. In DNA form, the CDR3 reads TGTGCCAGCAGACGAGGACAGGGGAACAATGAGCAGTTCTTC. It translates to CASRRGQGNNEQFF.

V gene TRBV7-9 combines with J gene TRBJ2-5; TRBD1 agrees at 12 bases. The CDR3 sequence is 17 residues long. Germline V gives CDR1 SEHNR, CDR2 FQNEAQ (reference sequence). With 5 bases clipped from V and 2 bases from J, the junction kept 9 bases outside the gene matches. CDR3 sequence: CASSIGTGGSWQETQYF. The CDR3, as DNA: TGTGCCAGCAGCATCGGGACAGGGGGCAGTTGGCAAGAGACCCAGTACTTC.

The CDR3 DNA reads TGTGCCAGTAGTCCCGGACAGGCCGCAGGCTACGAGCAGTACTTC. Amino acid sequence: CASSPGQAAGYEQYF. The rearrangement links TRBV19 to TRBJ2-7; 7 positions match TRBD1. The germline gives CDR1 LNHDA, CDR2 SQIVND (reference sequence). J lost 3 bases, V lost 5 bases, and 10 bases had no gene match. The CDR3 sequence is 15 residues long.

This CDR3 is CASRGASGSAEQYF. In DNA, the CDR3 is TGCGCCAGCCGCGGGGCTAGCGGGAGTGCCGAGCAGTACTTC. The V and J genes are TRBV5-1 and TRBJ2-7; 10 bases are shared with TRBD2. Germline V gene data show CDR1 as SGHRS and CDR2 as YFSETQ. CDR3 size: 14 residues. V lost 7 bases and J lost 6; bases outside the gene matches: 10. The full variable domain, with the rest looked up from reference TRBV5-1 and TRBJ2-7, is KAGVTQTPRYLIKTRGQQVTLSCSPISGHRSVSWYQQTPGQGLQFLFEYFSETQRNKGNFPGRFSGRQFSNSRSEMNVSTLELGDSALYLCASRGASGSAEQYFGPGTRLTVT.

The chain employs TRBV7-9 and TRBJ2-4; D is undetermined. V lost 5 bases and J lost 0, with 14 bases in between. Germline CDR1 and CDR2: SEHNR and FQNEAQ (reference sequence). This CDR3 is 16 amino acids long. The CDR3 coding sequence is TGTGCCAGCAGCCCATGGATACAGCCAGCCAAAAACATTCAGTACTTC. Its translation is CASSPWIQPAKNIQYF. The whole variable domain, filled in from reference TRBV7-9 and TRBJ2-4, reads DTGVSQNPRHKITKRGQNVTFRCDPISEHNRLYWYRQTLGQGPEFLTYFQNEAQLEKSRLLSDRFSAERPKGSFSTLEIQRTEQGDSAMYLCASSPWIQPAKNIQYFGAGTRLSVL.

The chain carries TRBV30 and TRBJ1-2; 7 bases map to TRBD1. Trimming removed 1 base from V and 8 bases from J; junction bases left unmatched: 16. The CDR3 extends over 16 amino acids. Germline V lookup: CDR1 GTSNPN, CDR2 SVGIG (reference sequence). CDR3 sequence (DNA): TGTGCCTGGAGTGAGGGGCTCGGCAGGGGGGTAGACGGCTACACCTTC. This codes for CAWSEGLGRGVDGYTF.

The chain employs TRBV4-2 and TRBJ2-2; 12 bases line up with TRBD2. This CDR3 has 16 amino acids. Germline CDR1 reads LGHNA; CDR2 reads YNFKEQ. V lost 3 bases to trimming and J lost 2 bases; unmatched junction nucleotides: 1. The CDR3 DNA reads as TGTGCCAGCAGCCAGGGACTAGCGGGTAACACCGGGGAGCTGTTTTTT. Translation gives CASSQGLAGNTGELFF.

The genes are TRBV19 and TRBJ1-5, with 7 bases matching TRBD1. The CDR3 sequence is 13 residues long. The junction had 4 bases not matched to a gene; V was cut back by 6 bases and J by 5 bases. The V gene's germline CDR1 is LNHDA and CDR2 SQIVND (reference sequence). The CDR3 sequence is CASRTGQDQPQHF. The CDR3 nucleotides read TGTGCCAGTAGGACAGGGCAGGATCAGCCCCAGCATTTT. The complete variable domain, with remaining parts taken from reference TRBV19 and TRBJ1-5, reads DGGITQSPKYLFRKEGQNVTLSCEQNLNHDAMYWYRQDPGQGLRLIYYSQIVNDFQKGDIAEGYSVSREKKESFPLTVTSAQKNPTAFYLCASRTGQDQPQHFGDGTRLSIL.

The rearrangement links TRBV7-3 to TRBJ2-3, with TRBD1 matching 10 bases. V was clipped by 5 bases and J by 2 bases; unmatched bases: 7. The germline V gene encodes CDR1 SGHTA and CDR2 FQGTGA. CDR3 length: 16 amino acids. Written as DNA, the CDR3 is TGTGCCAGCAGCCCCCTAGGGACAGGGGTCACAGATACGCAGTATTTT. The encoded protein is CASSPLGTGVTDTQYF.

The chain combines TRBV5-1 with TRBJ2-7, with 7 bases identical to TRBD2. The germline CDR1 and CDR2 sequences are SGHRS and YFSETQ. V was pared by 4 bases and J by 0 bases, with 1 base of the junction left unmatched. The CDR3 covers 13 residues. The DNA of the CDR3 is TGCGCCAGCAGCGGCGGGAGCTCCTACGAGCAGTACTTC. This translates into CASSGGSSYEQYF.

The V gene is TRBV30, the J gene TRBJ2-2, with D unresolved. Deletions cut 4 bases from V and 7 bases from J, with 7 bases between. Germline CDR1 GTSNPN, CDR2 SVGIG (reference sequence). This CDR3 has 11 amino acids. The chain's CDR3 is CAWMADGELFF. Written as DNA, the CDR3 is TGTGCCTGGATGGCCGACGGGGAGCTGTTTTTT.

This clone was observed once. Germline is not matched at one junction end, which may reflect a read error. The V gene is TRBV6-5, the J gene TRBJ2-7; 9 nucleotides line up with TRBD2. The CDR3 runs 15 residues. Germline-derived CDR1 and CDR2 are MNHEY and SVGAGI. The CDR3 DNA is TGTGCCAGCAGGTACTTAGCGGGAGAAGGATACGAGCAGTACTTC. This codes for CASRYLAGEGYEQYF.

The chain joins TRBV19 to TRBJ2-1, with TRBD2 identical over 7 bases. This CDR3 region has 14 residues. CDR1 and CDR2 from the germline V gene are LNHDA and SQIVND (reference sequence). The ends lost 7 bases at V and 6 bases at J; junction bases unmatched: 9. CDR3 loop: CASTWGRGGNEQFF. CDR3 nucleotide sequence: TGTGCCAGTACTTGGGGGAGGGGAGGCAATGAGCAGTTCTTC. The full variable domain, with the rest looked up from reference TRBV19 and TRBJ2-1, is DGGITQSPKYLFRKEGQNVTLSCEQNLNHDAMYWYRQDPGQGLRLIYYSQIVNDFQKGDIAEGYSVSREKKESFPLTVTSAQKNPTAFYLCASTWGRGGNEQFFGPGTRLTVL.

This chain joins TRBV27 and TRBJ1-1; 8 positions agree with TRBD1. With V trimmed by 3 bases and J by 3 bases, 3 bases remained unmatched. The CDR3 sequence is 14 residues long. Germline lookup yields CDR1 MNHEY and CDR2 SMNVEV (reference sequence). In DNA, the CDR3 is TGTGCCAGCAGTTTGGACAGGGCCTACACTGAAGCTTTCTTT. This encodes CASSLDRAYTEAFF.

This clone was observed a single time. The chain combines TRBV18 with TRBJ2-2; perhaps TRBD1 as D (5 bases). The CDR3 has 15 residues. Per germline, CDR1 KGHSH and CDR2 LQKENI. The ends were cut back, 6 bases at V and 5 bases at J, with 16 bases in the middle. The CDR3 coding sequence is TGTGCCAGCTCCCCCACGCAGGGCACGACCGGGGAGCTGTTTTTT. Translated, it gives CASSPTQGTTGELFF.

The V gene is TRBV4-1, the J gene TRBJ2-7, with TRBD2 matching 8 bases. The CDR3 covers 15 residues. V shed 4 bases and J 5 bases; nucleotides not matched to a gene: 10. Germline V gene data show CDR1 as MGHRA and CDR2 as YSYEKL. CDR3: CASSPLSGTNDEQYF. The DNA of the CDR3 is TGCGCCAGCAGCCCCCTTAGCGGGACAAACGACGAGCAGTACTTC.

The chain uses TRBV18 and TRBJ1-5, with 7 bases identical to TRBD1. Germline assignment: CDR1 KGHSH and CDR2 LQKENI. This CDR3 contains 15 residues. V shed 3 bases and J 1 base; nucleotides not matched to a gene: 3. The CDR3 sequence: CASSPWDSSNQPQHF. DNA for the CDR3: TGTGCCAGCTCACCCTGGGACAGCAGCAATCAGCCCCAGCATTTT.

The DNA of the CDR3 is TGCGCCAGCAGCCCTCAGCCAGGGAGGGATCAGCCCCAGCATTTT. As protein: CASSPQPGRDQPQHF. The V and J genes are TRBV5-1 and TRBJ1-5; weak D call: TRBD1 (5 bases). CDR1 SGHRS and CDR2 YFSETQ come from the germline V gene. The CDR3 totals 15 residues. The germline V and J ends were trimmed by 4 bases and 5 bases, with 16 bases remaining between them.

The gene calls are TRBV21-1 and TRBJ2-5; the DNA was not used to check the table's D call, TRBD1. TRBV21-1 is annotated as a pseudogene. The CDR3 has 10 residues. The CDR3 reads CAIPIETQYF. CDR3 nucleotide sequence: TGTGCCATCCCAATCGAGACCCAGTACTTC.